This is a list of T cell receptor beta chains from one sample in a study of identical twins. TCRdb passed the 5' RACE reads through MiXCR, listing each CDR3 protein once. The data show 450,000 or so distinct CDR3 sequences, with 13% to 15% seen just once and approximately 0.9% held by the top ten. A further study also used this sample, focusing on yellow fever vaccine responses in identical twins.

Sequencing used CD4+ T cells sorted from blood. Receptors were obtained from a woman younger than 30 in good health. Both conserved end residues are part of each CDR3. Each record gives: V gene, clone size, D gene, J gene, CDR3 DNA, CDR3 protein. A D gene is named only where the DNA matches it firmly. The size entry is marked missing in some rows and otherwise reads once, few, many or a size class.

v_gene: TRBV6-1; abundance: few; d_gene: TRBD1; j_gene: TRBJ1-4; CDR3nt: TGTGCCAGCAGTGCCTCAGGGGGCTTGGGAAAACTGTTTTTT; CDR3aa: CASSASGGLGKLFF
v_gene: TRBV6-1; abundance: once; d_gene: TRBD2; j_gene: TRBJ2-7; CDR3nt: TGTGCCAGCAGCCCCCGCGGGGGGGTCTACGAGCAGTACTTC; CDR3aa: CASSPRGGVYEQYF
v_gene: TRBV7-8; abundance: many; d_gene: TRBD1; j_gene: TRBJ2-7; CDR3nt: TGTGCCAGCAGCTTAGTAGGGGTGGACAGGGCCACCCCTCGAGAGCAGTACTTC; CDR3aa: CASSLVGVDRATPREQYF
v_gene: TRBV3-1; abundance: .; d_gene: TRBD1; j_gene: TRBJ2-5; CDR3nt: TGTGCCAGCAGCTCGCGAGACAGACAGGGACAAGAGACCCAGTACTTC; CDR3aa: CASSSRDRQGQETQYF
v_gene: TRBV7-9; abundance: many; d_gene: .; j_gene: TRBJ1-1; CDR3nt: TGTGCCAGCAGCTTCGAACCGAACACTGAAGCTTTCTTT; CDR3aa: CASSFEPNTEAFF
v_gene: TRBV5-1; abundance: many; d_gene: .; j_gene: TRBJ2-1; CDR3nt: TGCGCCAGCAGCTTGGAGGCAGGGGGGAACAATGAGCAGTTCTTC; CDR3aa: CASSLEAGGNNEQFF
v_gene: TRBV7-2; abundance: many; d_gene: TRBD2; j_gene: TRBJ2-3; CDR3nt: TGTGCCAGCAGCTTACAAAGCGGGAACACAGATACGCAGTATTTT; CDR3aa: CASSLQSGNTDTQYF
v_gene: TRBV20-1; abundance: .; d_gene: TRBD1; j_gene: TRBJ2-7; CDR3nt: TGCAGTGCTAGAACAGGGGGTATGTACGAGCAGTACTTC; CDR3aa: CSARTGGMYEQYF
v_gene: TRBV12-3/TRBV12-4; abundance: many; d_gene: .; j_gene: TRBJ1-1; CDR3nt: TGTGCCAGCAGTCCGGGGGCCACTGAAGCTTTCTTT; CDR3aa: CASSPGATEAFF
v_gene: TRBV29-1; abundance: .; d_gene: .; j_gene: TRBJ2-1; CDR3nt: TGCAGCGGAGGGTTTCGCTCCTACAATGAGCAGTTCTTC; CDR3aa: CSGGFRSYNEQFF
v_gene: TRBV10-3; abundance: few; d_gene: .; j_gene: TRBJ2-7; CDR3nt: TGTGCCATCAGTGAAGAGTCTTCAAGACACGAGCAGTACTTC; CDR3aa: CAISEESSRHEQYF
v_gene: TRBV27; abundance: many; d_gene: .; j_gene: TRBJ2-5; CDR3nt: TGTGCCAGCAGCCTCAGCCCGACTAGTTTCGTAGAGACCCAGTACTTC; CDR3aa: CASSLSPTSFVETQYF
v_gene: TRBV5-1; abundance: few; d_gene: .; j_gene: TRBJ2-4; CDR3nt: TGCGCCAGCAGCCCCGGACTAACACTAGCCAAAAACATTCAGTACTTC; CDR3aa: CASSPGLTLAKNIQYF
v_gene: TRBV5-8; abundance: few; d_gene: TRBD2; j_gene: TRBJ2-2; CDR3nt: TGTGCCAGCAACCGGGAGGTGCACGGGGAGCTGTTTTTT; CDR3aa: CASNREVHGELFF
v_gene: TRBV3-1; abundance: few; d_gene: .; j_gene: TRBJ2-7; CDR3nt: TGTGCCAGCAGCCGAAGATTTGACCGGGACTACGAGCAGTACTTC; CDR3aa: CASSRRFDRDYEQYF
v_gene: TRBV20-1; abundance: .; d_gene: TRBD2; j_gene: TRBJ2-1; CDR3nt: TGCAGTGCTAGAAAAGCGGGAGTCTACAATGAGCAGTTCTTC; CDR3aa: CSARKAGVYNEQFF
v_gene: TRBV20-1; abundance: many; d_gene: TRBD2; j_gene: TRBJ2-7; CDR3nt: TGCAGTGCTAGTGCTAGCGGGAGTTTCCGCCCCTACGAGCAGTACTTC; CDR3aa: CSASASGSFRPYEQYF
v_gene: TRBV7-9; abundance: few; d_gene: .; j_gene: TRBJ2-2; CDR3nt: TGTGCCAGCAGAAAGACAGGTTCGAACACCGGGGAGCTGTTTTTT; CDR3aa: CASRKTGSNTGELFF
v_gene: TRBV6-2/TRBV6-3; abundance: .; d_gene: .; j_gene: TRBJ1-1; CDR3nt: TGTGCCAGCAGGCCGACAGGGAACACTGAAGCTTTCTTT; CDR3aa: CASRPTGNTEAFF
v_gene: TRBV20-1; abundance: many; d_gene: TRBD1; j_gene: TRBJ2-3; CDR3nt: TGCAGTGCTAGACCCCTGAGACAGGGGTCCAAAGATACGCAGTATTTT; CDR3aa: CSARPLRQGSKDTQYF
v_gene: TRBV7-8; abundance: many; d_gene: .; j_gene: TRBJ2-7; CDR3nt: TGTGCCAGCAGCTTACGGGCAGGACCCTACGAGCAGTACTTC; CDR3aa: CASSLRAGPYEQYF
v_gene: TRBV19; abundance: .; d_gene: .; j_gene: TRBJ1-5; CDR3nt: TGTGCCAGTAGTCCCGGCAGGGTTCGCAATCAGCCCCAGCATTTT; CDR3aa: CASSPGRVRNQPQHF
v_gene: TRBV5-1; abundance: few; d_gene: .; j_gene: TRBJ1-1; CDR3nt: TGCGCCAGCAGTGACAGGACGAACACTGAAGCTTTCTTT; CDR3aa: CASSDRTNTEAFF
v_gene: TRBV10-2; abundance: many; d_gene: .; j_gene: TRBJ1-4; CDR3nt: TGCGCCAGCCAGCAGGGTACTGAAAAACTGTTTTTT; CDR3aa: CASQQGTEKLFF
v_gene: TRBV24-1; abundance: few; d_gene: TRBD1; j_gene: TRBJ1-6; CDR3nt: TGTGCCACCAGTGAATCGGGACAGGGGTCCTATAATTCACCCCTCCACTTT; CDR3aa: CATSESGQGSYNSPLHF
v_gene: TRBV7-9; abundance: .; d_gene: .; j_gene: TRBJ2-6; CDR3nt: TGTGCCAGCAGCTTAGCGCAAGGCTCTGGGGCCAACGTCCTGACTTTC; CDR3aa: CASSLAQGSGANVLTF
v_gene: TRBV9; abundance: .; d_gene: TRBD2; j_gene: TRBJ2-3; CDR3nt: TGTGCCAGCAGCGTTGGGACTAGCGGATTAGATACGCAGTATTTT; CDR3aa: CASSVGTSGLDTQYF
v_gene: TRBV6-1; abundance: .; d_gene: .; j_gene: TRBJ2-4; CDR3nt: TGTGCCAGCAGTGAACGACAGGGAGGGTTCATTCAGTACTTC; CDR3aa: CASSERQGGFIQYF
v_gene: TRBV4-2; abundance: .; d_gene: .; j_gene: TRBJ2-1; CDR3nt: TGTGCCAGCAGCCAAGATTGGGTGGGGTTAGGCGAGCAGTTCTTC; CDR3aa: CASSQDWVGLGEQFF
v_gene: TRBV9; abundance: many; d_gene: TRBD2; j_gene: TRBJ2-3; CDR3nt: TGTGCCAGCAGCCTATTGGGACTAGCGAAAGGGGGAGATACGCAGTATTTT; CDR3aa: CASSLLGLAKGGDTQYF
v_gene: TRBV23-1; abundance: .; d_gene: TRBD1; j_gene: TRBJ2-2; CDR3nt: TGCGCCAGCAGCCGAAGGACAGGGGGCGGGAGGTACACCGGGGAGCTGTTTTTT; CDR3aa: CASSRRTGGGRYTGELFF
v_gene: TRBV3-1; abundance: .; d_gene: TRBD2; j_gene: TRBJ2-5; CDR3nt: TGTGCCAGCAGCCGGGCGGGAGGTTCGGAGACCCAGTACTTC; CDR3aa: CASSRAGGSETQYF
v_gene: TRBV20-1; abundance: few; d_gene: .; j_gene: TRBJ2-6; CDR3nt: TGCAGTGCTATCGGCAGCAAGTCCAACGTCCTGACTTTC; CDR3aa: CSAIGSKSNVLTF
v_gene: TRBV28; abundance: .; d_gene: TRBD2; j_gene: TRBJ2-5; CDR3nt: TGTGCCAGCAGGCCGGAAGGGCTAGCGGGGCGAGAGACCCAGTACTTC; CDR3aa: CASRPEGLAGRETQYF
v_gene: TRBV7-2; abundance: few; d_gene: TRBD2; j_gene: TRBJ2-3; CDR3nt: TGTGCCAGCAGCTTTAGCGGGGGCGTGGATACGCAGTATTTT; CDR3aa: CASSFSGGVDTQYF
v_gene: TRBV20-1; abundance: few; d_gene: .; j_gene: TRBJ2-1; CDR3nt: TGCAGTGCCATTCCGGGGGGCCTAGAAAATGAGCAGTTCTTC; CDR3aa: CSAIPGGLENEQFF
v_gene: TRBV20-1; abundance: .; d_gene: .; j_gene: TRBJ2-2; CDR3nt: TGCAGTGCTAGATTCCCCCGTGGCACCGGGGAGCTGTTTTTT; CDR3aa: CSARFPRGTGELFF
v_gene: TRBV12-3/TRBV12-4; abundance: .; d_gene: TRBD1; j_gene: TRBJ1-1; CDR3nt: TGTGCCAGCAGCCGACAGGGGCCCTTGAACACTGAAGCTTTCTTT; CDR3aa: CASSRQGPLNTEAFF
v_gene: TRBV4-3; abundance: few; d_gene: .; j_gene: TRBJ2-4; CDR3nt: TGCGCCAGCAGCCAAGATTATGAGGTCGGCATTCAGTACTTC; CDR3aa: CASSQDYEVGIQYF
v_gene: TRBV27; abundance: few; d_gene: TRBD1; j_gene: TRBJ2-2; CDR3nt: TGTGCCAGCATCGACAGGGGGATGAACACCGGGGAGCTGTTTTTT; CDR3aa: CASIDRGMNTGELFF
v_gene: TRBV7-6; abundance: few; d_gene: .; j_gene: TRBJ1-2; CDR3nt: TGTGCCAGCAGCTTAGGGACAAGCGAAGGCTACACCTTC; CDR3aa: CASSLGTSEGYTF
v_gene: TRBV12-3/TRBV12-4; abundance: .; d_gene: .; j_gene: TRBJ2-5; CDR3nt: TGTGCCAGCAGTGTCCGACAGCTCCAAGAGACCCAGTACTTC; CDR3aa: CASSVRQLQETQYF
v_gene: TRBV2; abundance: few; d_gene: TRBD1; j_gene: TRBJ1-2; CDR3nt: TGTGCCACCTCCGGGACAGGGGAAGCTAACTATGGCTACACCTTC; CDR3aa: CATSGTGEANYGYTF
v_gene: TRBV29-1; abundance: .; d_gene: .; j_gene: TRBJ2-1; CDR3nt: TGCAGCGTTGAAACAGGCCTCTTTAGCTCCTACAATGAGCAGTTCTTC; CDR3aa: CSVETGLFSSYNEQFF
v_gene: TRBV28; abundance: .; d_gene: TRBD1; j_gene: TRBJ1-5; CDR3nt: TGTGCCAGCAGTTTAACCCAGGGGGCTGGCAATCAGCCCCAGCATTTT; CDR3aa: CASSLTQGAGNQPQHF
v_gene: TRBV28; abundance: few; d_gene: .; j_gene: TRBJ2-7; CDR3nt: TGTGCCAGCACCAACAGTGGGTGGGGCAACGAGCAGTACTTC; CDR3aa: CASTNSGWGNEQYF